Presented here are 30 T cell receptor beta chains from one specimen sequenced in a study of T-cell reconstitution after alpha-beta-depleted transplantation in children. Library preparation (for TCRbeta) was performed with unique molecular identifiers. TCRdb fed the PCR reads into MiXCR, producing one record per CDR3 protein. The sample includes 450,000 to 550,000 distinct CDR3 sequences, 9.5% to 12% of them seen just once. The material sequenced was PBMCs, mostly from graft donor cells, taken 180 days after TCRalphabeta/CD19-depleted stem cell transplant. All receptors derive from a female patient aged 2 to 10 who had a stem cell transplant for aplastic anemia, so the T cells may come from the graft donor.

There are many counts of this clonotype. Here the CDR3 reads CSASTEQETQYF. The CDR3 coding sequence is TGCAGTGCTAGTACGGAGCAAGAGACCCAGTACTTC. This chain connects TRBV20-1 to TRBJ2-5; D is uncertain. Germline V lookup: CDR1 DFQATT, CDR2 SNEGSKA (reference sequence). Trimming pared 3 bases from V and 2 bases from J, leaving 7 bases between. The CDR3 length is 12 residues.

The CDR3 sequence: CASSTFRWPPRGFYEKLFF. CDR3 in DNA: TGTGCCAGCAGCACATTTCGCTGGCCCCCCAGAGGTTTTTACGAAAAACTGTTTTTT. The chain combines TRBV7-8 with TRBJ1-4; D is ambiguous. There are 19 residues in the CDR3. Trimming took 5 bases from V and 8 from J, leaving 30 bases between them. In germline, CDR1 is SGHVS, CDR2 FQNEAQ.

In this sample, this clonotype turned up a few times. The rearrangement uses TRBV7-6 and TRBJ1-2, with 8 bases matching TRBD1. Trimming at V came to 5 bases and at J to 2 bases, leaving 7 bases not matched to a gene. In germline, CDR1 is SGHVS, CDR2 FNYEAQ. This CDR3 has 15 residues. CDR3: CASSLRTGINYGYTF. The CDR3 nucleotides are TGTGCCAGCAGCCTACGGACAGGGATAAACTATGGCTACACCTTC. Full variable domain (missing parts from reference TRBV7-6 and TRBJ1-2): GAGVSQSPRYKVTKRGQDVALRCDPISGHVSLYWYRQALGQGPEFLTYFNYEAQQDKSGLPNDRFSAERPEGSISTLTIQRTEQRDSAMYRCASSLRTGINYGYTFGSGTRLTVV.

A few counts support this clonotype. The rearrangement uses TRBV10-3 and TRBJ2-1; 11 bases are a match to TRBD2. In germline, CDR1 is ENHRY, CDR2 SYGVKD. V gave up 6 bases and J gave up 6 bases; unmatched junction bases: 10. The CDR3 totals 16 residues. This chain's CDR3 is CAISASLAGVINEQFF. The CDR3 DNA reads TGTGCCATCAGCGCGTCACTAGCGGGAGTCATCAATGAGCAGTTCTTC.

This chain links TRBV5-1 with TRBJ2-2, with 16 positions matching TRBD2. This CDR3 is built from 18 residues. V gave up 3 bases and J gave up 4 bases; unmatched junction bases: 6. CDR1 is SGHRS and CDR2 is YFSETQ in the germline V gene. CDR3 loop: CASSSGLAGGPGTGELFF. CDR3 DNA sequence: TGCGCCAGCAGCTCGGGACTAGCGGGAGGGCCCGGCACCGGGGAGCTGTTTTTT.

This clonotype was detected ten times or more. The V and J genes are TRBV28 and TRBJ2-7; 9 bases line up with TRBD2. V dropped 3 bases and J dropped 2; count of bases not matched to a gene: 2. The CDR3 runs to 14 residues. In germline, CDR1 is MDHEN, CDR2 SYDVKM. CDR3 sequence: CASSFAGGTYEQYF. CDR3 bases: TGTGCCAGCAGTTTCGCGGGAGGGACCTACGAGCAGTACTTC.

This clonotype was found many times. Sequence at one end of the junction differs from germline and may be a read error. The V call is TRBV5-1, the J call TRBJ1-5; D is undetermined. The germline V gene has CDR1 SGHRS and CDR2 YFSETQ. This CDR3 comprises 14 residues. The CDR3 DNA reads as TGTGCCAGCAGTTTAGCCGGGGGCAATCAGCCCCAGCATTTT. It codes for CASSLAGGNQPQHF.

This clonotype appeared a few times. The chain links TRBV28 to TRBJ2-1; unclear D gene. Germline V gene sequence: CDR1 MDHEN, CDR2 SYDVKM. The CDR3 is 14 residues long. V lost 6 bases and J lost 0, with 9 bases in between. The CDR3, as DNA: TGTGCCAGCAGCAAAAGGAGCTCCTACAATGAGCAGTTCTTC. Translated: CASSKRSSYNEQFF.

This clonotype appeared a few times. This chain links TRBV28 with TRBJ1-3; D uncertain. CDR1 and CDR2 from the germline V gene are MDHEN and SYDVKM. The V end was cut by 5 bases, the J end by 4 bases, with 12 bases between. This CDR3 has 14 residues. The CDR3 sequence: CASSPPRAGNTIYF. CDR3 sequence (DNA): TGTGCCAGCAGTCCCCCCCGGGCAGGAAACACCATATATTTT.

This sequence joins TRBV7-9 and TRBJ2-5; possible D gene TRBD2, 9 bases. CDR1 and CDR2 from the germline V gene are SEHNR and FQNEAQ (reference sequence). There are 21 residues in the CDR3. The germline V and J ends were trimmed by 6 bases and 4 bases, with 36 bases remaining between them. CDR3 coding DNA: TGTGCCAGCAGACGGACTGGACAGGGCCCATCTCTAGCGGGAATCCGAGAGACCCAGTACTTC. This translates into CASRRTGQGPSLAGIRETQYF.

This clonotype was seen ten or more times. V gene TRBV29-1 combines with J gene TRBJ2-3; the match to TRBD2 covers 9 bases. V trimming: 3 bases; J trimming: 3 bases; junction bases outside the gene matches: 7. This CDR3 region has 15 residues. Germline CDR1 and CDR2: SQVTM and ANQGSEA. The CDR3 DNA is TGCAGCGTTGATGGTAGCGGGAGAGGGACAGATACGCAGTATTTT. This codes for CSVDGSGRGTDTQYF.

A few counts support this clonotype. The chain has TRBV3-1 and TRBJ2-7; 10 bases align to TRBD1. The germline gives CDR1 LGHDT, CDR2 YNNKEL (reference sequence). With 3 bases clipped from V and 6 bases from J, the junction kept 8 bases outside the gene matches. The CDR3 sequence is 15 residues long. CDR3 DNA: TGTGCCAGCAGCCAGCTGGGACAGGGGTCTACCGAGCAGTACTTC. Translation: CASSQLGQGSTEQYF.

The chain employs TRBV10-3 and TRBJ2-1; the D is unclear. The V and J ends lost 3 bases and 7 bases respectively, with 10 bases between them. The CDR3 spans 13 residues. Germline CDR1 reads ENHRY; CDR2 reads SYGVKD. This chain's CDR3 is CAISDRVSNEQFF. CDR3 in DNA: TGTGCCATCAGTGATCGAGTTTCGAATGAGCAGTTCTTC.

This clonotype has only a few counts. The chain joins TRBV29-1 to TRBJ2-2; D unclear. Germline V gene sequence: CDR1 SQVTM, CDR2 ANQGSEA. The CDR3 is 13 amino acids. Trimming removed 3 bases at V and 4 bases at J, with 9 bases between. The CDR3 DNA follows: TGCAGCGTTGATGGGCTGACCACCGGGGAGCTGTTTTTT. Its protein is CSVDGLTTGELFF.

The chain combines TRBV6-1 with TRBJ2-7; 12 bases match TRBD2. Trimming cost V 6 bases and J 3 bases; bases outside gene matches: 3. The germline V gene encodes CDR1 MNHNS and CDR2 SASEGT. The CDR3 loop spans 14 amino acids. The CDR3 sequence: CASSRTSGDYEQYF. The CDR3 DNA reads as TGTGCCAGCAGCCGGACTAGCGGGGACTACGAGCAGTACTTC.

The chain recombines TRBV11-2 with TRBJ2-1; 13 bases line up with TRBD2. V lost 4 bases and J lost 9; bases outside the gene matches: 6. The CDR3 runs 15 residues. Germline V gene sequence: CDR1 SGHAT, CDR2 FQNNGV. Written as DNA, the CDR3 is TGTGCCAGCAGCTCAGGACTAGCGGGAGAGGGTGAGCAGTTCTTC. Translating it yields CASSSGLAGEGEQFF.

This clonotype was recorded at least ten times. DNA of the CDR3: TGTGCCAGCAGCGTAGCCCCGAGCTCCTACAATGAGCAGTTCTTC. Protein product: CASSVAPSSYNEQFF. The genes are TRBV9 and TRBJ2-1; D is ambiguous. Germline-derived CDR1 and CDR2 are SGDLS and YYNGEE. CDR3 length equals 15 residues. Trimming stripped 0 bases from V and 0 bases from J, with 7 bases between. Based on the CDR3 plus reference TRBV9 and TRBJ2-1, the full variable domain is DSGVTQTPKHLITATGQRVTLRCSPRSGDLSVYWYQQSLDQGLQFLIQYYNGEERAKGNILERFSAQQFPDLHSELNLSSLELGDSALYFCASSVAPSSYNEQFFGPGTRLTVL.

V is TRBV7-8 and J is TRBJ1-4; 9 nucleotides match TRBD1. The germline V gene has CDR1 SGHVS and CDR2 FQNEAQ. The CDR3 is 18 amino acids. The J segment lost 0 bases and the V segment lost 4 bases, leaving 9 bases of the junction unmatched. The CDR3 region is CASSSTGGPPATNEKLFF. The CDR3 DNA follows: TGTGCCAGCAGCTCAACAGGGGGCCCCCCTGCAACTAATGAAAAACTGTTTTTT.

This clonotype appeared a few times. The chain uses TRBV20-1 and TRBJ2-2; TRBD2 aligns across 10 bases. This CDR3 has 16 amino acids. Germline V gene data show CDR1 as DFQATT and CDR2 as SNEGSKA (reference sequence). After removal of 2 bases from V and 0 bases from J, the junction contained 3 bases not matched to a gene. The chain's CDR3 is CSARLAGAPNTGELFF. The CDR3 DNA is TGCAGTGCTAGACTAGCGGGAGCCCCGAACACCGGGGAGCTGTTTTTT.

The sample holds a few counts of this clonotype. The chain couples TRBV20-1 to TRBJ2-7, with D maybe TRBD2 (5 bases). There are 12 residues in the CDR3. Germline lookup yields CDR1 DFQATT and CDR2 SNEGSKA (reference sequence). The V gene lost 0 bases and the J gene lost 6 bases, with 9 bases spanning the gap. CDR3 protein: CSARDVGVEQYF. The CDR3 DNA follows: TGCAGTGCTAGAGATGTGGGAGTCGAGCAGTACTTC.

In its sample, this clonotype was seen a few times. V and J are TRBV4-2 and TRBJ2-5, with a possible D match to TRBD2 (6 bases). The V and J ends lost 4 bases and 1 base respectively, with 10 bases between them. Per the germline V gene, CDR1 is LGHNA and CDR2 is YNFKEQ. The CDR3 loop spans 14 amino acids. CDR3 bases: TGTGCCAGCAGCCGTCGGGAGATCCAAGAGACCCAGTACTTC. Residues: CASSRREIQETQYF.

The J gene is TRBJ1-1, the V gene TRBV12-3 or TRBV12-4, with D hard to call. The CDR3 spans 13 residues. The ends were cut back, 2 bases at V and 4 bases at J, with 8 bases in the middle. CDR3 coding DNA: TGTGCCAGCAGTTTAAGGGATATCACTGAAGCTTTCTTT. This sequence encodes CASSLRDITEAFF.

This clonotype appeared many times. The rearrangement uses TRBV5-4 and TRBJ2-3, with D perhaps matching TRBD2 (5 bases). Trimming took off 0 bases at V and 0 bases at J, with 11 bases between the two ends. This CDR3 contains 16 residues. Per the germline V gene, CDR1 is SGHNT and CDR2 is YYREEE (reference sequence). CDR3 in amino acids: CASSLVGLSSTDTQYF. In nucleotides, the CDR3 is TGTGCCAGCAGCTTGGTAGGACTCTCTAGCACAGATACGCAGTATTTT.

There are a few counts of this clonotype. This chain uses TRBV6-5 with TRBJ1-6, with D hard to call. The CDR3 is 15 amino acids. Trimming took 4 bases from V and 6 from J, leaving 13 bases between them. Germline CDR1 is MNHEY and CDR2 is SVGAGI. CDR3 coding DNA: TGTGCCAGCAGTTTGGAAGTTGGCGGTAATTCACCCCTCCACTTT. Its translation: CASSLEVGGNSPLHF.

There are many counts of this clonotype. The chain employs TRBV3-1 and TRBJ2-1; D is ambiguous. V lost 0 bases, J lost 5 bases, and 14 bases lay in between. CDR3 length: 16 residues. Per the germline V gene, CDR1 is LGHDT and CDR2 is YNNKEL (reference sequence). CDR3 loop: CASSQDDWIDDNEQFF. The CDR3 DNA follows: TGTGCCAGCAGCCAAGACGACTGGATTGATGACAATGAGCAGTTCTTC.

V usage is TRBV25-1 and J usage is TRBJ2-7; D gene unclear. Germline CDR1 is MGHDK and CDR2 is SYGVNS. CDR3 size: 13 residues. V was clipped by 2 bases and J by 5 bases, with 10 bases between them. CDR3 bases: TGTGCCAGCAGTGAACAAGGGTCCCACGAGCAGTACTTC. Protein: CASSEQGSHEQYF.

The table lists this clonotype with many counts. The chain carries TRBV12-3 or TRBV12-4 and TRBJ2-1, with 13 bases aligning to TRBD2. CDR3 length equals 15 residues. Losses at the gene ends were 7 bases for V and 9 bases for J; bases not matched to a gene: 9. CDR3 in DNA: TGTGCCAGCACCCTCGGGACTAGCGGGACCCTTGAGCAGTTCTTC. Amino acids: CASTLGTSGTLEQFF.

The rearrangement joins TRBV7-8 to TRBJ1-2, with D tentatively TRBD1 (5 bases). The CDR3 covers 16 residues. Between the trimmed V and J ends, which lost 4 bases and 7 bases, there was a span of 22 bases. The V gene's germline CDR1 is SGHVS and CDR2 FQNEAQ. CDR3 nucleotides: TGTGCCAGCAGCTCCTTGGGCGGGGGTTTGTGGTCTGGCTACACCTTC. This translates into CASSSLGGGLWSGYTF.

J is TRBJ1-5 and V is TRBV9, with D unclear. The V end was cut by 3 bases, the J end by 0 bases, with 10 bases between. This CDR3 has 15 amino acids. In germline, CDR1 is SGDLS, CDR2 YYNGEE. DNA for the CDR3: TGTGCCAGCAGCGACCCAGGCGGTAGCAATCAGCCCCAGCATTTT. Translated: CASSDPGGSNQPQHF.

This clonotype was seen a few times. The CDR3 loop reads CSASRDSNYGYTF. CDR3 bases: TGCAGTGCTAGCAGGGACAGCAACTATGGCTACACCTTC. The genes are TRBV20-1 and TRBJ1-2; 7 nucleotides line up with TRBD1. The CDR3 consists of 13 residues. Per germline, CDR1 DFQATT and CDR2 SNEGSKA (reference sequence). Trimming removed 3 bases from V and 2 bases from J; junction bases left unmatched: 3.